These 30 T cell receptor beta chains were all obtained from the same sample, sequenced in a study of CD8 T cells in ankylosing spondylitis. Each CDR3 protein gets one entry after TCRdb re-called the 5' RACE reads with MiXCR. This sample has more than 150,000 distinct CDR3 sequences, with approximately 13% found just once. Sequenced sample: blood, either unsorted or a sorted T cell fraction (not recorded which). The receptors derive from a female donor with ankylosing spondylitis or in good health (not recorded which).

As to this clonotype: Possible read error: a much larger clone is one base away. This chain joins TRBV6-5 and TRBJ1-1; no firm D call. CDR3 size: 13 residues. CDR1 is MNHEY, CDR2 SVGAGI, per germline. The CDR3 nucleotides read TGTGCCAGCAGTTACGAGAGGAGGACTGAAGTTTTCTTT. It translates to CASSYERRTEVFF.

This clonotype was recorded many times. This rearrangement joins TRBV28 to TRBJ2-3; D may match TRBD1 or TRBD2 (5 bases each). The CDR3 runs 14 residues. Trimming took 5 bases from V and 1 from J, leaving 10 bases between them. Germline CDR1 and CDR2: MDHEN and SYDVKM. CDR3 DNA: TGTGCCAGCAGTCCGGGACCGCGCACAGATACGCAGTATTTT. Protein: CASSPGPRTDTQYF.

This clonotype was recorded many times. V gene TRBV5-1 combines with J gene TRBJ1-6; D is undetermined. Between the trimmed V and J ends, which lost 4 bases and 7 bases, there was a span of 12 bases. Germline V gene sequence: CDR1 SGHRS, CDR2 YFSETQ. The CDR3 has 14 amino acids. CDR3 loop: CASSRDPTNSPLHF. The DNA for the CDR3 is TGCGCCAGCAGCCGAGACCCGACGAATTCACCCCTCCACTTT.

Points on this clonotype: This may come from a read error, since a much larger clone is one base off. V is TRBV3-1 and J is TRBJ1-2; TRBD1 matches at 7 bases. Germline-derived CDR1 and CDR2 are LGHDT and YNNKEL (reference sequence). The junction had 15 bases not matched to a gene; V was cut back by 10 bases and J by 7 bases. The CDR3 covers 14 residues. In nucleotides, the CDR3 is TGTGCCACCAGGAGGCAGGGGGACGACTTTGGCTACACCTTC. Protein: CATRRQGDDFGYTF. The full variable domain, its missing parts supplied by reference TRBV3-1 and TRBJ1-2, is DTAVSQTPKYLVTQMGNDKSIKCEQNLGHDTMYWYKQDSKKFLKIMFSYNNKELIINETVPNRFSPKSPDKAHLNLHINSLELGDSAVYFCATRRQGDDFGYTFGSGTRLTVV.

This clonotype was recorded at least ten times. The genes are TRBV28 and TRBJ1-3; weak D call: TRBD1 (6 bases). V dropped 5 bases and J dropped 4 bases, with 15 bases sitting between them. The CDR3 runs 15 residues. The germline V gene has CDR1 MDHEN and CDR2 SYDVKM. CDR3 residues: CASSLEQGPGNTIYF. Written as DNA, the CDR3 is TGTGCCAGCAGTCTCGAACAGGGCCCGGGAAACACCATATATTTT.

This clonotype was counted at least ten times. The V gene is TRBV12-3 or TRBV12-4, the J gene TRBJ2-1; D is uncertain. Deletions cut 11 bases from V and 0 bases from J, with 11 bases between. CDR3 length: 13 residues. The CDR3: CASGMSSYNEQFF. The DNA of the CDR3 is TGTGCCTCTGGTATGAGCTCCTACAATGAGCAGTTCTTC.

This clonotype appeared many times. V usage is TRBV9 and J usage is TRBJ2-3; D unresolved. CDR1 is SGDLS and CDR2 is YYNGEE in the germline V gene. Trimming removed 2 bases from V and 6 bases from J, with 10 bases in between. This CDR3 region has 13 residues. The DNA of the CDR3 is TGTGCCAGCAGCGTGGGGATTACCGATACGCAGTATTTT. Protein sequence: CASSVGITDTQYF.

The table lists this clonotype with many counts. The chain uses TRBV25-1 and TRBJ1-1; D gene unclear. The V end was cut by 6 bases, the J end by 4 bases, with 12 bases between. CDR3 length: 13 residues. Per the germline V gene, CDR1 is MGHDK and CDR2 is SYGVNS. CDR3: CASSKGGLTEAFF. In nucleotides, the CDR3 is TGTGCCAGCAGCAAGGGAGGACTCACTGAAGCTTTCTTT.

This clonotype has at least ten counts. The chain couples TRBV7-7 to TRBJ2-7, with a possible D match to TRBD1 (6 bases). This CDR3 is 13 amino acids long. In germline, CDR1 is SSHAT, CDR2 FNYEAQ (reference sequence). V was pared by 5 bases and J by 3 bases, with 11 bases between. For the CDR3, the DNA is TGTGCCAGCAGCAAAGGACAGAACTACGAGCAGTACTTC. It translates to CASSKGQNYEQYF.

V and J are TRBV6-2 or TRBV6-3 and TRBJ2-3; D is unresolved. CDR1 and CDR2 from the germline V gene are MNHEY and SVGEGT. CDR3 length equals 13 residues. V lost 6 bases to trimming and J lost 6 bases, with 13 bases between them. CDR3 in amino acids: CASSPLSADTQYF. Here the CDR3 DNA reads TGTGCCAGCAGCCCCCTGAGCGCTGATACGCAGTATTTT.

This clonotype was detected ten times or more. The CDR3 DNA reads TGTGCCAGCAGTGAAGCGGGAGGCGGGAGGTTCCACAATGAGCAGTTCTTC. It yields the protein CASSEAGGGRFHNEQFF. The chain joins TRBV2 to TRBJ2-1; 8 bases are a match to TRBD2. The CDR3 runs to 17 residues. Per the germline V gene, CDR1 is SNHLY and CDR2 is FYNNEI. The trim removed 0 bases at V and 5 bases at J, leaving 9 bases unmatched.

This clonotype showed up many times. V and J are TRBV3-1 and TRBJ2-1, with a possible D match to TRBD1 (6 bases). CDR3 length equals 15 residues. The V gene's germline CDR1 is LGHDT and CDR2 YNNKEL (reference sequence). Trimming cost V 4 bases and J 0 bases, with 10 bases left between them. CDR3 residues: CASSRQVLSYNEQFF. In nucleotides, the CDR3 is TGTGCCAGCAGCCGACAGGTCCTCTCCTACAATGAGCAGTTCTTC.

This clonotype was seen many times. The V gene is TRBV5-1, the J gene TRBJ1-1; D gene ambiguous. The V gene lost 3 bases and the J gene lost 4 bases, with 16 bases spanning the gap. This CDR3 region has 15 residues. Germline V gives CDR1 SGHRS, CDR2 YFSETQ. DNA of the CDR3: TGCGCCAGCAGCTGGAGGGATATCACAGCCACTGAAGCTTTCTTT. Its translation: CASSWRDITATEAFF.

In this sample, this clonotype turned up many times. J is TRBJ2-1 and V is TRBV2, with D hard to call. V was shortened by 4 bases and J by 3 bases, with 10 bases between the two germline ends. This CDR3 region has 14 residues. Germline V gene sequence: CDR1 SNHLY, CDR2 FYNNEI. CDR3: CASSGVSSYNEQFF. CDR3 DNA: TGTGCCAGCAGTGGGGTATCCAGCTACAATGAGCAGTTCTTC.

About this clonotype itself: A much larger clonotype is one base distant, so this may be a read error. The chain employs TRBV27 and TRBJ1-1; 7 positions match TRBD1. CDR1 MNHEY and CDR2 SMNVEV come from the germline V gene (reference sequence). The ends lost 4 bases at V and 0 bases at J; junction bases unmatched: 2. The CDR3 consists of 14 residues. As DNA, the CDR3 is TGTGCCAGCAGTTCCGACAGGGTGAACACTGAAGCTTTCTTT. The encoded protein is CASSSDRVNTEAFF.

The chain is built from TRBV7-9 and TRBJ1-3; no clear D. V shed 5 bases and J shed 1 base, with 12 bases lying between them. Germline assignment: CDR1 SEHNR and CDR2 FQNEAQ (reference sequence). CDR3 length: 15 amino acids. CDR3 residues: CASSTGGMSGNTIYF. As DNA, the CDR3 is TGTGCCAGCAGCACTGGAGGGATGTCTGGAAACACCATATATTTT.

The rearrangement links TRBV12-3 or TRBV12-4 to TRBJ2-7, with D perhaps matching TRBD1 (6 bases). The CDR3 sequence is 15 residues long. V lost 4 bases, J lost 2 bases, and 15 bases lay in between. CDR3 residues: CASSSWGTRPYEQYF. The CDR3 DNA follows: TGTGCCAGCAGTTCATGGGGGACAAGGCCCTACGAGCAGTACTTC.

The chain is built from TRBV19 and TRBJ1-1, with D perhaps matching TRBD1 (5 bases). The germline V and J ends were trimmed by 5 bases and 2 bases, with 15 bases remaining between them. Germline V CDR1 and CDR2: LNHDA, SQIVND (reference sequence). The CDR3 has 15 residues. CDR3 residues: CASSPISGGNTEAFF. The CDR3, as DNA: TGTGCCAGTAGTCCCATATCCGGGGGAAACACTGAAGCTTTCTTT.

The rearrangement links TRBV4-3 to TRBJ1-2, with D possibly TRBD1 on 5 matching bases. This CDR3 region has 15 residues. Germline assignment: CDR1 LGHNA and CDR2 YSLEER. The V end lost 0 bases, the J end lost 7 bases, and 15 bases lay between the germline ends. CDR3 amino acids: CASSQDRGRTVGYTF. The CDR3 DNA reads as TGCGCCAGCAGCCAAGATCGGGGACGGACGGTTGGCTACACCTTC.

This clonotype was recorded many times. J is TRBJ2-7 and V is TRBV20-1, with a weak D call TRBD1 (6 bases). The CDR3 length is 12 residues. V was pared by 3 bases and J by 4 bases, with 10 bases between. Per the germline V gene, CDR1 is DFQATT and CDR2 is SNEGSKA (reference sequence). CDR3 sequence: CSASKGQYEQYF. CDR3 nucleotides: TGCAGTGCTAGTAAGGGACAATACGAGCAGTACTTC.

This clonotype was seen at least ten times. V gene TRBV19 combines with J gene TRBJ1-5; 9 nucleotides match TRBD1. The CDR3 consists of 15 residues. V lost 5 bases, J lost 6 bases, and 8 bases stayed unmatched. Germline CDR1 is LNHDA and CDR2 is SQIVND (reference sequence). CDR3 residues: CASSPTGGTGQPQHF. The CDR3 DNA is TGTGCCAGTAGTCCTACAGGGGGCACTGGTCAGCCCCAGCATTTT.

A few counts support this clonotype. This chain links TRBV7-8 with TRBJ2-2, with 7 bases aligning to TRBD2. V lost 5 bases and J lost 5; bases outside the gene matches: 5. The CDR3 totals 14 residues. The germline CDR1 and CDR2 sequences are SGHVS and FQNEAQ. CDR3 protein: CASSPGGFTGELFF. The CDR3 region has the DNA TGTGCCAGCAGCCCGGGGGGATTTACCGGGGAGCTGTTTTTT.

There are many counts of this clonotype. This rearrangement joins TRBV27 to TRBJ2-2; 9 bases agree with TRBD2. Trimming took 3 bases from V and 6 from J; bases not matched to a gene: 8. Per the germline V gene, CDR1 is MNHEY and CDR2 is SMNVEV (reference sequence). This CDR3 spans 16 amino acids. CDR3 sequence (DNA): TGTGCCAGCAGTTTGCTAGCGGGAAACGGCGCCGGGGAGCTGTTTTTT. Amino acid sequence: CASSLLAGNGAGELFF.

This clonotype occurred many times. The chain has TRBV7-9 and TRBJ1-1; maybe TRBD1 (5 bases). Trimming shortened V by 1 base and J by 1 base, and 10 bases separated the two germline ends. This CDR3 has 15 residues. Germline CDR1 SEHNR, CDR2 FQNEAQ (reference sequence). The CDR3 loop reads CASSLGRAGNTEAFF. The CDR3 nucleotides read TGTGCCAGCAGCTTAGGCAGGGCGGGGAACACTGAAGCTTTCTTT.

V gene TRBV5-1 combines with J gene TRBJ2-5; TRBD2 might be the D (6 bases). The V gene lost 4 bases and the J gene lost 5 bases, with 15 bases spanning the gap. Per germline, CDR1 SGHRS and CDR2 YFSETQ. This CDR3 comprises 14 residues. The CDR3 loop is CASSPRRDAETQYF. The CDR3 region has the DNA TGCGCCAGCAGCCCGAGGCGGGACGCGGAGACCCAGTACTTC.

This clonotype was observed many times. This chain joins TRBV24-1 and TRBJ1-5; D may be TRBD1 (6 bases). CDR1 is KGHDR and CDR2 is SFDVKD in the germline V gene. CDR3 length: 14 residues. The V end was cut by 4 bases, the J end by 7 bases, with 13 bases between. CDR3 loop: CATSDQGRDQPQHF. CDR3 DNA: TGTGCCACCAGTGACCAGGGGAGAGACCAGCCCCAGCATTTT.

In its sample, this clonotype was seen many times. J is TRBJ2-1 and V is TRBV29-1; tentative D call: TRBD1 (6 bases). The V and J ends lost 4 bases and 9 bases respectively, with 28 bases between them. Germline V gene data show CDR1 as SQVTM and CDR2 as ANQGSEA. CDR3 length: 17 amino acids. CDR3 sequence (DNA): TGCAGCGTTGGTCAGGGTAGAAGGTTAGGGGGTGAGGTTGAGCAGTTCTTC. Its translation: CSVGQGRRLGGEVEQFF.

This clonotype appeared many times. V gene TRBV12-3 or TRBV12-4 combines with J gene TRBJ2-2, with 11 bases aligning to TRBD2. The CDR3 spans 15 residues. With 5 bases clipped from V and 5 bases from J, the junction kept 4 bases outside the gene matches. CDR3 loop: CASSPLAGGTGELFF. DNA for the CDR3: TGTGCCAGCAGTCCGCTAGCGGGAGGAACCGGGGAGCTGTTTTTT.

This clonotype was seen only a few times. The V call is TRBV12-3 or TRBV12-4, the J call TRBJ2-7, with D unresolved. Between the trimmed V and J ends, which lost 0 bases and 6 bases, there was a span of 9 bases. The CDR3 extends over 13 amino acids. DNA for the CDR3: TGTGCCAGCAGTTTAGCCCGCGTGGGCGAGCAGTACTTC. Amino acid sequence: CASSLARVGEQYF.

The rearrangement joins TRBV19 to TRBJ1-4; the D is unclear. Germline V gives CDR1 LNHDA, CDR2 SQIVND (reference sequence). The CDR3 length is 16 residues. V shed 5 bases and J shed 0 bases, with 13 bases lying between them. CDR3 region: CASSDLHGATNEKLFF. The CDR3 DNA follows: TGTGCCAGTAGTGATCTCCACGGTGCAACTAATGAAAAACTGTTTTTT.